Below are 10 T cell receptor beta chains sequenced from a single sample in a study of T-cell memory formation after mild COVID-19. TCRdb called the 5' RACE reads again in MiXCR, with one record for every CDR3 protein. The sample has around 150,000 distinct CDR3 sequences, 9.5% to 13% seen once; the top ten hold 3% to 4%. Material for sequencing was PBMCs or a T cell subset sorted from them (not recorded which). These receptors were taken from a man aged 18-30 years who had mild COVID-19 (a few samples of this study predate the infection). Cell type and time point are not known.

This clonotype has more than one count but fewer than ten. The rearrangement links TRBV7-2 to TRBJ1-2; D call uncertain. V was trimmed by 5 bases and J by 6 bases, leaving 19 bases between them. CDR1 is SGHTA, CDR2 FQGNSA, per germline. The CDR3 runs to 15 residues. The DNA of the CDR3 is TGTGCCAGCAGCCCAACCGCGGGTCCCACCCATGGCTACACCTTC. Its translation is CASSPTAGPTHGYTF.

This clonotype appeared many times. The V gene is TRBV5-1, the J gene TRBJ2-7, with TRBD2 matching over 7 bases. Looked up from germline, CDR1 is SGHRS and CDR2 is YFSETQ. CDR3 length equals 14 residues. V shed 4 bases, J shed 2 bases, and the junction held 6 bases outside the gene matches. The CDR3 here is CASSAGTNTYEQYF. CDR3 nucleotides: TGCGCCAGCAGCGCCGGGACTAATACCTACGAGCAGTACTTC.

The sample holds many counts of this clonotype. The rearrangement uses TRBV5-1 and TRBJ2-7; 10 positions match TRBD1. The V gene end was trimmed by 0 bases and the J gene end by 5 bases; junction bases not matched to a gene: 2. Germline-derived CDR1 and CDR2 are SGHRS and YFSETQ. CDR3 length: 14 residues. The DNA of the CDR3 is TGCGCCAGCAGCTTGGGACAGGGGGCAGACGAGCAGTACGTC. Its translation: CASSLGQGADEQYV.

This clonotype turned up a few times. This chain connects TRBV6-2 or TRBV6-3 to TRBJ2-5; D is perhaps TRBD2 (6 bases). In germline, CDR1 is MNHEY, CDR2 SVGEGT. This CDR3 is built from 12 residues. Between the trimmed V and J ends, which lost 8 bases and 3 bases, there was a span of 10 bases. CDR3 loop: CASSTREETQYF. CDR3 nucleotide sequence: TGTGCCAGCTCGACTAGAGAAGAGACCCAGTACTTC.

This chain connects TRBV4-2 to TRBJ1-1; D not resolved. The CDR3 consists of 15 residues. Germline assignment: CDR1 LGHNA and CDR2 YNFKEQ. V was cut by 4 bases and J by 0 bases, with 12 bases left in between. The CDR3 bases are TGTGCCAGCAGCCCCGTCCTAGGGATGAACACTGAAGCTTTCTTT. It specifies CASSPVLGMNTEAFF.

This rearrangement joins TRBV5-1 to TRBJ1-6; D is uncertain. CDR1 and CDR2 (germline): SGHRS, YFSETQ. The V end lost 0 bases, the J end lost 4 bases, and 8 bases lay between the germline ends. CDR3 length: 15 residues. CDR3 in DNA: TGCGCCAGCAGCTTGGAGCCGGTTTATAATTCACCCCTCCACTTT. This translates into CASSLEPVYNSPLHF. Together with reference TRBV5-1 and TRBJ1-6, the CDR3 gives the full variable domain: KAGVTQTPRYLIKTRGQQVTLSCSPISGHRSVSWYQQTPGQGLQFLFEYFSETQRNKGNFPGRFSGRQFSNSRSEMNVSTLELGDSALYLCASSLEPVYNSPLHFGNGTRLTVT.

This clonotype was seen a handful of times. The chain employs TRBV11-2 and TRBJ2-4; tentative D call: TRBD1 (6 bases). The CDR3 spans 16 residues. V was cut by 3 bases and J by 2 bases, with 14 bases left in between. The germline gives CDR1 SGHAT, CDR2 FQNNGV. For the CDR3, the DNA is TGTGCCAGCAGCTTTGGGCAGGGGACAACCAAAAACATTCAGTACTTC. The encoded protein is CASSFGQGTTKNIQYF.

This clonotype was detected a few times. The chain employs TRBV7-2 and TRBJ1-1; D call uncertain. The CDR3 loop spans 14 amino acids. The germline V gene encodes CDR1 SGHTA and CDR2 FQGNSA. V was trimmed by 2 bases and J by 6 bases, leaving 13 bases between them. For the CDR3, the DNA is TGTGCCAGCAGCTTATATTGGTCAGACGCTGAAGCTTTCTTT. The encoded protein is CASSLYWSDAEAFF.

The chain couples TRBV25-1 to TRBJ1-5, with 9 bases matching TRBD1. In germline, CDR1 is MGHDK, CDR2 SYGVNS. The CDR3 is 15 amino acids. Trimming took 4 bases from V and 4 from J; bases not matched to a gene: 5. This chain's CDR3 is CASSAQGQGNQPQHF. CDR3 nucleotide sequence: TGTGCCAGCAGTGCACAGGGACAGGGAAATCAGCCCCAGCATTTT.

The rearrangement links TRBV11-3 to TRBJ2-7; 7 bases match TRBD1. CDR3 length equals 14 residues. V shed 2 bases and J 3 bases; nucleotides not matched to a gene: 4. Germline loops: CDR1 SGHNT, CDR2 YENEEA. The CDR3 sequence is CASSLSGGDYEQYF. CDR3 sequence (DNA): TGTGCCAGCAGCTTATCAGGGGGTGACTACGAGCAGTACTTC.